This is a list of T cell receptor beta chains from one sample in a study of radiotherapy plus CTLA-4 blockade in lung cancer. Produced via immunoSEQ multiplex PCR; TCRdb's table is partial and in-frame only. The sample includes just under 60,000 clones, more than 60% of them seen just once. Source: peripheral blood, taken from a patient treated with radiotherapy plus ipilimumab. Receptors originate from a human donor with non-small cell lung cancer who had a partial response to radiotherapy plus ipilimumab. CDR3s include the opening cysteine and the closing phenylalanine or tryptophan. The D gene is left open where the match is weak. Only some rows state a clone size, as once, few, many or a class for expanded clones.

clone_size d_call j_call v_call cdr3_nt cdr3_aa
few . TRBJ1-5 TRBV2 TGTGCCAGCAGGCCGGTGGCAGGGGGCAATCAGCCCCAGCATTTT CASRPVAGGNQPQHF
. TRBD1 TRBJ1-5 TRBV29-1 TGCAGCGTCGCGACAGGGGGCAATCAGCCCCAGCATTTT CSVATGGNQPQHF
. TRBD1 TRBJ2-2 TRBV7-2 TGTGCCAGCAGCCCAAACAGGGGAAAGGGCGGGGAGCTGTTTTTT CASSPNRGKGGELFF
. . TRBJ2-2 TRBV10-2 TGCGCCAGGAAGGGACTCCCAGCGAACACCGGGGAGCTGTTTTTT CARKGLPANTGELFF
. TRBD2 TRBJ2-5 TRBV5-1 TGCGCCAGCAGCGGACTAGCGGATCAAGAGACCCAGTACTTC CASSGLADQETQYF
. TRBD1 TRBJ2-5 TRBV30 TGTGCCTGGAGTGTAGAGGGACAGGGCTGGGAGACCCAGTACTTC CAWSVEGQGWETQYF
. TRBD2 TRBJ2-7 TRBV9 TGTGCCAGCAGCCGTACTAGCGGGAACCTGGAGCAGTACTTC CASSRTSGNLEQYF
. TRBD1 TRBJ1-1 TRBV11-2 TGTGCCAGCAGCTCTATGACAGGGGCGGCCACTGAAGCTTTCTTT CASSSMTGAATEAFF
. . TRBJ1-1 TRBV2 TGTGCCAGCACTACGGGAGCCAACACTGAAGCTTTCTTT CASTTGANTEAFF
. TRBD1 TRBJ1-4 TRBV6-6 TGTGCCAGCAGTTACTCGGGGACAGGGTCTGAAAAACTGTTTTTT CASSYSGTGSEKLFF
. . TRBJ2-2 TRBV27 TGTGCCAGCAGTTTACTGGACAGAGCGAACACCGGGGAGCTGTTTTTT CASSLLDRANTGELFF
once . TRBJ2-5 TRBV18 TGTGCCAGCTCATCAGGGGGGCCTGGGGGATTCCAAGAGACCCAGTACTTC CASSSGGPGGFQETQYF
. TRBD1 TRBJ2-1 TRBV7-9 TGTGCCAGCAGCCCTGACAGGGACGGGGAGCAGTTCTTC CASSPDRDGEQFF
. . TRBJ2-5 TRBV5-4 TGTGCCAGCAGCTTGAGGCAGGGACAAGAGACCCAGTACTTC CASSLRQGQETQYF
. TRBD1 TRBJ2-6 TRBV19 TGTGCCAGTAGTCAGTATCCTCAGCTTGGGACAGTACCATCCGGGGCCAACGTCCTGACTTTC CASSQYPQLGTVPSGANVLTF
. TRBD1 TRBJ2-2 TRBV9 TGTGCCAGCAGCGTAGAAGGGGGCCAGGACGGGGAGCTGTTTTTT CASSVEGGQDGELFF
. TRBD1 TRBJ2-5 TRBV28 TGTGCCAGCACCCGGGACAGGGGGTCCGAGACCCAGTACTTC CASTRDRGSETQYF
. . TRBJ2-2 TRBV27 TGTGCCAGCAGTTTATCACAGGGTTGGGCCGGGGAGCTGTTTTTT CASSLSQGWAGELFF
. . TRBJ1-5 TRBV19 TGTGCCAGTAATTCCCAGTGGAATCAGCCCCAGCATTTT CASNSQWNQPQHF
. . TRBJ2-7 TRBV11-1 TGTGCCAGCAGCTCTGTCGGTATTCCCCACGAGCAGTACTTC CASSSVGIPHEQYF
. . TRBJ1-5 TRBV6-5 TGTGCCAGCAGTTACTCGGGACTGGCAAATCAGCCCCAGCATTTT CASSYSGLANQPQHF
. . TRBJ1-4 TRBV28 TGTGCCAGCAGTTCATCAGGGTTGGTCGGTGAAAAACTGTTTTTT CASSSSGLVGEKLFF
few TRBD2 TRBJ2-1 TRBV6-5 TGTGCCAGCAGTAACAGCGGGGGGTCCTACAATGAGCAGTTCTTC CASSNSGGSYNEQFF